This section outlines one TCR beta chain sequence together with its context. Profiling relied on immunoSEQ multiplex PCR, and the TCRdb table lists in-frame clones only, not all of them. The data contain around 130,000 clones, about 87% of them seen just once; the ten biggest clones take up about 10%. The sample comes from a study of blood T cell repertoires in COVID-19. Germline loops: CDR1 MGHRA, CDR2 YSYEKL. The V gene lost 4 bases and the J gene lost 4 bases, with 10 bases spanning the gap. The CDR3 loop spans 14 amino acids. The sequence came from a man between 60 and 75 years old with active or convalescent COVID-19. The V call is TRBV4-1, the J call TRBJ1-4; D may be TRBD1 (5 bases). The sample taken for sequencing was peripheral blood. The CDR3 DNA reads TGCGCCAGCAGCCCGACAGTCGTTAATGAAAAACTGTTTTTT. Translating gives CASSPTVVNEKLFF.